This T cell receptor beta chain was obtained from a study of blood T cell repertoires in COVID-19. CDR1 is SGHRS, CDR2 YFSETQ, per germline. With 0 bases removed from V and 3 bases from J, the gap between germline ends came to 13 bases. The CDR3 runs 15 residues. Clones were read by immunoSEQ multiplex PCR, and TCRdb kept only the in-frame ones, dropping some. The sample records roughly 70,000 clones, about 88% being singletons. The chain couples TRBV5-1 to TRBJ2-7; no clear D. The clonotype originates from a man aged 70-80 years with active COVID-19. Sequencing was done on a sample of peripheral blood. This CDR3 reads CASSLAGANGYEQYF. DNA for the CDR3: TGCGCCAGCAGCTTGGCAGGCGCCAACGGCTACGAGCAGTACTTC.